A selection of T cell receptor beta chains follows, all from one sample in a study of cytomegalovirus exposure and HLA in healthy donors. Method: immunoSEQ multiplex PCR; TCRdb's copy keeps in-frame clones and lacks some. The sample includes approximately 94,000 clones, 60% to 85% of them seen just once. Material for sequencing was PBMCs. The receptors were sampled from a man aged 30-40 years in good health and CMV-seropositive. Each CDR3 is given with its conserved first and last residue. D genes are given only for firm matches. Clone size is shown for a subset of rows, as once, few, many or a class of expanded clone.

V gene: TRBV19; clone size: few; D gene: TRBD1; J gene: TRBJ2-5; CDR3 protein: CASTATGGVGTQYF; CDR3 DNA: TGTGCCAGTACAGCGACAGGGGGCGTGGGGACCCAGTACTTC
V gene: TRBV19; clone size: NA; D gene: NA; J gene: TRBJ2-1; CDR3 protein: CASSSAGGEQFF; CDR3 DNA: TGTGCCAGTAGTAGTGCCGGTGGTGAGCAGTTCTTC
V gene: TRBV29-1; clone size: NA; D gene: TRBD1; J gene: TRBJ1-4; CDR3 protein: CSGALDRAPEKLFF; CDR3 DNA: TGCAGCGGAGCCTTAGACAGGGCCCCAGAAAAACTGTTTTTT
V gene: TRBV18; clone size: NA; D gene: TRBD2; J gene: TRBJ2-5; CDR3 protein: CASSPGPAGVGETQYF; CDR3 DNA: TGTGCCAGCTCCCCGGGCCCAGCGGGAGTAGGAGAGACCCAGTACTTC
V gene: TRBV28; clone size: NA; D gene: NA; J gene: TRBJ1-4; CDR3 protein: CASSPLATNEKLFF; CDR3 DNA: TGTGCCAGCAGCCCCCTTGCAACTAATGAAAAACTGTTTTTT
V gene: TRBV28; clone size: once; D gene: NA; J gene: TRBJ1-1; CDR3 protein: CASSWAAGGEAFF; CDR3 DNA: TGTGCCAGCAGTTGGGCGGCCGGGGGGGAAGCTTTCTTT
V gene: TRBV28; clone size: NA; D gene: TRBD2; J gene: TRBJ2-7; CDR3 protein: CASRGRAGGAYEQYF; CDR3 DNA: TGTGCCAGCAGGGGTAGAGCGGGGGGAGCCTACGAGCAGTACTTC
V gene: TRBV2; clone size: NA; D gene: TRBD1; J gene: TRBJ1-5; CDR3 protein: CATKRDPTGLGPQHF; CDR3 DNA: TGTGCCACAAAGAGGGACCCGACAGGGCTGGGGCCCCAGCATTTT
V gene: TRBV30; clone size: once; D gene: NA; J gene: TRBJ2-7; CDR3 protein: CAWSVVSPYEQYF; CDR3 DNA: TGTGCCTGGAGTGTCGTCAGTCCCTACGAGCAGTACTTC
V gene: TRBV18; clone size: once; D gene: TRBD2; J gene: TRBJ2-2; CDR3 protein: CASSRLSGSNTGELFF; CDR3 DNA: TGTGCCAGCTCACGGCTAAGCGGGAGTAACACCGGGGAGCTGTTTTTT
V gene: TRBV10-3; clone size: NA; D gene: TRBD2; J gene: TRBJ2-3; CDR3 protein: CAISEGRERDTQYF; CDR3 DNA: TGTGCCATCAGTGAAGGGCGGGAGAGGGATACGCAGTATTTT
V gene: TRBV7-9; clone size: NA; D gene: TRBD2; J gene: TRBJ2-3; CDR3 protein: CASHDGLAGSRDTDTQYF; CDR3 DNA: TGTGCCAGCCATGATGGGCTAGCGGGTTCCCGAGACACAGATACGCAGTATTTT
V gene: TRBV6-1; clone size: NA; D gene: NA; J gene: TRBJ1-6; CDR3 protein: CASSDLTGFETLHF; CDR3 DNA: TGTGCCAGCAGTGACCTAACAGGGTTTGAGACCCTCCACTTT
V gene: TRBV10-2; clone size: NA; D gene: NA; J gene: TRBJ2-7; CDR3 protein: CASSEAGGEQYF; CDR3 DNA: TGCGCCAGCAGTGAGGCCGGGGGCGAGCAGTACTTC
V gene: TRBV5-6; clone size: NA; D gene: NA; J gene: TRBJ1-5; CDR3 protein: CASSLVRGGGAQHF; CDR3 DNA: TGTGCCAGCAGCTTGGTCAGGGGCGGAGGAGCCCAGCATTTT
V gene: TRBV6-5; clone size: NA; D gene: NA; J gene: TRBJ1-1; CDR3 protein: CASSAGGTEAFF; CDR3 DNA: TGTGCCAGCAGCGCGGGGGGGACTGAAGCTTTCTTT
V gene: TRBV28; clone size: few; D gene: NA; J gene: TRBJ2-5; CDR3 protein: CASSLAGAVWAQYF; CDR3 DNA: TGTGCCAGCAGTTTAGCGGGGGCCGTGTGGGCCCAGTACTTC
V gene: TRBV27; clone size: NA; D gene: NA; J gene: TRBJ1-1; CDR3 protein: CASSIQVTPYTEAFF; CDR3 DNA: TGTGCCAGCAGTATACAGGTGACTCCATACACTGAAGCTTTCTTT
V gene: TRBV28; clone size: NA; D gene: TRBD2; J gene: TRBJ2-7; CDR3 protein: CASSLGGSQDYEQYF; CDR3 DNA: TGTGCCAGCAGTTTAGGCGGGAGTCAAGACTACGAGCAGTACTTC
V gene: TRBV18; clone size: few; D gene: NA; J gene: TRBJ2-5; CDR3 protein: CASSPARDPRQETQYF; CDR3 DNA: TGTGCCAGCTCACCAGCCCGGGATCCCCGTCAAGAGACCCAGTACTTC
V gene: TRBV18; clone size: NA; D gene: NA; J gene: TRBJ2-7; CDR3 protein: CASSPPGLPYEQYF; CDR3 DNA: TGTGCCAGCTCACCACCGGGACTCCCCTACGAGCAGTACTTC
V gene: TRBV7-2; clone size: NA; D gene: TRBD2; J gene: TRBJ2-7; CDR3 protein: CASSPGLAGAYEQYF; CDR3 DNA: TGTGCCAGCAGCCCAGGACTAGCGGGAGCCTACGAGCAGTACTTC
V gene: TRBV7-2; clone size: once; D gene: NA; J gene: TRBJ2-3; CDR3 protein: CASSLDWGVGTDTQYF; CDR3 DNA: TGTGCCAGCAGCTTAGATTGGGGGGTCGGAACAGATACGCAGTATTTT
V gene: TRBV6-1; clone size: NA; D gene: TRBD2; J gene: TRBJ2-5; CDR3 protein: CASSRGSETQYF; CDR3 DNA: TGTGCCAGCAGTCGCGGGAGTGAGACCCAGTACTTC
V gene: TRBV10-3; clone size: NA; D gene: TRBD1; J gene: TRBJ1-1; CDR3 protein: CAIRRGTGETEAFF; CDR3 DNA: TGTGCCATCAGGCGGGGGACAGGGGAGACTGAAGCTTTCTTT
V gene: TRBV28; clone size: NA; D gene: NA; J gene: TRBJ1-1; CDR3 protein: CASSFGALRMNTEAFF; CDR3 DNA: TGTGCCAGCAGTTTTGGGGCACTTCGAATGAACACTGAAGCTTTCTTT
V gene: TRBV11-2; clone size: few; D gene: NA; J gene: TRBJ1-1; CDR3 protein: CASSRRYNTEAFF; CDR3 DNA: TGTGCCAGCAGCCGGAGGTACAACACTGAAGCTTTCTTT
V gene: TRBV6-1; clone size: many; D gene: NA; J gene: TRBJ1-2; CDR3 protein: CASTILSRLLLF; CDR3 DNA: TGTGCCAGCACCATCTTAAGTCGACTTCTGCTCTTC
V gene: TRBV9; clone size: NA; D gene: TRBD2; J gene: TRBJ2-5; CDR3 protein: CASSVVSGYQETQYF; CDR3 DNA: TGTGCCAGCAGCGTAGTTAGCGGGTACCAAGAGACCCAGTACTTC
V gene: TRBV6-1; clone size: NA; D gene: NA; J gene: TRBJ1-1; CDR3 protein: CASSPAGREAFF; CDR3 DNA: TGTGCCAGCAGTCCCGCAGGGAGGGAAGCTTTCTTT
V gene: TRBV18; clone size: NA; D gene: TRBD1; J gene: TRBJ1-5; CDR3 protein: CASSLSGQNQPQHF; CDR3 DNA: TGTGCCAGCTCCCTATCGGGACAGAATCAGCCCCAGCATTTT
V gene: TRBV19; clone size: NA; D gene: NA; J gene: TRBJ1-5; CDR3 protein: CASSIDGPGTQADQPQHF; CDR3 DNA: TGTGCCAGTAGTATAGATGGACCCGGGACACAGGCAGATCAGCCCCAGCATTTT
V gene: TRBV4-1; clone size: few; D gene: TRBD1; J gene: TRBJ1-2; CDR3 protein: CASREQGVGYGYTF; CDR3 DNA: TGCGCCAGCAGAGAACAGGGGGTCGGCTATGGCTACACCTTC
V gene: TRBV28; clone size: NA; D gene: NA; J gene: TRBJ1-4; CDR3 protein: CASSLSRQGREKLFF; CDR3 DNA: TGTGCCAGCAGTTTATCTCGGCAGGGAAGGGAAAAACTGTTTTTT
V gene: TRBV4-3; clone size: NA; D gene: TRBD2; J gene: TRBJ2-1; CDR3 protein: CASSLGLAGNEQFF; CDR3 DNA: TGCGCCAGCAGCCTGGGACTAGCGGGCAATGAGCAGTTCTTC
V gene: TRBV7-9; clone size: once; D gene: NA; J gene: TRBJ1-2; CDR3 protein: CASSVGAGGYTF; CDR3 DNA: TGTGCCAGCAGCGTGGGGGCCGGTGGCTACACCTTC
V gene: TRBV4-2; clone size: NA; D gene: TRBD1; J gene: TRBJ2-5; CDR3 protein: CASSQGTGLGETQYF; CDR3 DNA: TGTGCCAGCAGCCAAGGGACAGGGCTTGGAGAGACCCAGTACTTC
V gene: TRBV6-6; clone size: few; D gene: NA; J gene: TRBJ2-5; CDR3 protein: CASSYSPRQETQYF; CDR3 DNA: TGTGCCAGCAGTTACTCGCCTAGACAAGAGACCCAGTACTTC
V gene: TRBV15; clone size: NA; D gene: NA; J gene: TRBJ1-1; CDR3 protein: CATSRDRAGQEAFF; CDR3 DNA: TGTGCCACCAGCAGAGATCGTGCGGGGCAGGAAGCTTTCTTT
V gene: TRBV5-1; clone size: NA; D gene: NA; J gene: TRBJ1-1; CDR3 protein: CASSLAGPGDSAEAFF; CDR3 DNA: TGCGCCAGCAGCTTGGCGGGCCCAGGGGATAGTGCTGAAGCTTTCTTT
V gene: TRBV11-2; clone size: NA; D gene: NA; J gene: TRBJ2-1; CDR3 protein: CASSLIWESSYNEQFF; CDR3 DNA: TGTGCCAGCAGCTTAATTTGGGAGAGCTCCTACAATGAGCAGTTCTTC
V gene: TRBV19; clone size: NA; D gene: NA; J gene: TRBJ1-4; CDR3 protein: CASTPRASNEKLFF; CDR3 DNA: TGTGCCAGTACGCCGAGGGCCTCTAATGAAAAACTGTTTTTT
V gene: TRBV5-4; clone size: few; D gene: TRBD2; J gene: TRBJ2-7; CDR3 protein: CASSLTSGSSYEQYF; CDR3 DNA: TGTGCCAGCAGCCTCACTAGCGGGAGCTCCTACGAGCAGTACTTC
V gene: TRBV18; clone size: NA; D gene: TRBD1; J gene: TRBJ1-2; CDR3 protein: CASSPRDRGGGYTF; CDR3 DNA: TGTGCCAGCTCACCCCGGGACAGGGGTGGGGGCTACACCTTC
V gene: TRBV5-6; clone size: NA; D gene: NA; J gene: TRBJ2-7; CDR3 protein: CASSLGWGTYEQYF; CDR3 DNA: TGTGCCAGCAGCTTGGGGTGGGGCACCTACGAGCAGTACTTC
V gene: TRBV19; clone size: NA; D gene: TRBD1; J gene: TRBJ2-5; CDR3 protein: CASSPQGQETQYF; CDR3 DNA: TGTGCCAGTAGTCCACAGGGGCAAGAGACCCAGTACTTC
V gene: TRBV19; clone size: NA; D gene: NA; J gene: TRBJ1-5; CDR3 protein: CASSIQANSNQPQHF; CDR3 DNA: TGTGCCAGTAGTATCCAGGCCAATAGCAATCAGCCCCAGCATTTT
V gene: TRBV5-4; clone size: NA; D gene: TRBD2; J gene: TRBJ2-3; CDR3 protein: CASSSGRSTDTQYF; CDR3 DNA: TGTGCCAGTTCTAGCGGGAGAAGCACAGATACGCAGTATTTT
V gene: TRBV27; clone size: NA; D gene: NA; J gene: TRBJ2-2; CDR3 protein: CASSLLAANTGELFF; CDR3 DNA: TGTGCCAGCAGCCTCCTGGCGGCGAACACCGGGGAGCTGTTTTTT
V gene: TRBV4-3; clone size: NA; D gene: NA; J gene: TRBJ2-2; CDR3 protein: CASRQGGDNTGELFF; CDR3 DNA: TGCGCCAGCCGGCAGGGGGGCGACAACACCGGGGAGCTGTTTTTT